This is a list of T cell receptor beta chains from one sample in a study of blood T cell repertoires in COVID-19. Clones were read by immunoSEQ multiplex PCR, and TCRdb kept only the in-frame ones, dropping some. This sample has 200,000 to 250,000 clones, with approximately 78% found just once. Sequencing input: peripheral blood. Every receptor here comes from an elderly woman with acute or convalescent COVID-19. CDR3s include the opening cysteine and the closing phenylalanine or tryptophan. D genes are given only for firm matches. Size is omitted from some rows. Given values are once, few, many or a class for expanded clones.

D gene,J gene,V gene,clone size,CDR3 DNA,CDR3 protein
TRBD1,TRBJ1-3,TRBV19,.,TGTGCCAGTAGTATGTTGGCAGGGGGCGGAAACACCATATATTTT,CASSMLAGGGNTIYF
.,TRBJ1-1,TRBV19,.,TGTGCCAGTAGTATCTCAGGGTTGAACACTGAAGCTTTCTTT,CASSISGLNTEAFF
.,TRBJ2-1,TRBV7-2,many,TGTGCCAGCAGCTTCCTAGGTCATTCCTACAATGAGCAGTTCTTC,CASSFLGHSYNEQFF
.,TRBJ1-3,TRBV3-1/TRBV3-2,.,TGTGCCAGCAGCCAAGGGGAGTTACACTCTGGAAACACCATATATTTT,CASSQGELHSGNTIYF
TRBD1,TRBJ1-2,TRBV5-1,.,TGCGCCAGCAGCTTCTCAACAGGGGGCGCGGTAGAAGGCTACACCTTC,CASSFSTGGAVEGYTF
TRBD1,TRBJ1-4,TRBV27,.,TGTGCCAGCAGTCTGGGACAGCCTGCAACTAATGAAAAACTGTTTTTT,CASSLGQPATNEKLFF
.,TRBJ2-7,TRBV5-6,.,TGTGCCAGCAGCTTGCAGGGATTCTCCTACGAGCAGTACTTC,CASSLQGFSYEQYF
TRBD1,TRBJ2-1,TRBV5-4,.,TGTGCCAGCAGCAGCCGGGACAGGGGCTACAATGAGCAGTTCTTC,CASSSRDRGYNEQFF
TRBD2,TRBJ2-3,TRBV5-4,once,TGTGCCAGCAGCCCCCCCCTAGCACTAGCGGGAGATACGCAGTATTTT,CASSPPLALAGDTQYF
.,TRBJ2-3,TRBV5-1,.,TGCGCCAGCCGAATCATAGCGGATAACACAGATACGCAGTATTTT,CASRIIADNTDTQYF
TRBD2,TRBJ2-3,TRBV4-2,.,TGTGCCAGCAGCCAAGATCTTAGACTAGCGGGGGCGCGAGATACGCAGTATTTT,CASSQDLRLAGARDTQYF
.,TRBJ2-5,TRBV6-5,once,TGTGCCAGCAGTTACGGACTCAACCAAGAGGAGACCCAGTACTTC,CASSYGLNQEETQYF
.,TRBJ1-2,TRBV7-9,.,TGTGCCAGCAGCTTAGACCGGGAATATGGCTACACCTTC,CASSLDREYGYTF
.,TRBJ2-5,TRBV29-1,.,TGCAGCGTTGATCAGGGGCGTCTCCAAGAGACCCAGTACTTC,CSVDQGRLQETQYF
.,TRBJ1-5,TRBV24-1,few,TGTGCCACCAGCACCGGAGGACAGCTCCAGCATTTT,CATSTGGQLQHF
TRBD1,TRBJ1-2,TRBV19,.,TGTGCCAGTAGTCTCCGGGACAGTCATGGCTACACCTTC,CASSLRDSHGYTF
.,TRBJ1-2,TRBV29-1,once,TGCAGCGTTGAAGATTCCGTCTATGGCTACACCTTC,CSVEDSVYGYTF
TRBD1,TRBJ2-7,TRBV14,.,TGTGCCAGCAGCCAAGAAGTCAGGGGGCCCGGGGGTAGGACCTACGAGCAGTACTTC,CASSQEVRGPGGRTYEQYF
.,TRBJ1-1,TRBV30,.,TGTGCCTGGACGAGGACAGCAAACACTGAAGCTTTCTTT,CAWTRTANTEAFF
.,TRBJ1-1,TRBV18,.,TGTGCCAGCTCACCTGTGAGGGGGAATATCGGCACTGAAGCTTTCTTT,CASSPVRGNIGTEAFF
.,TRBJ1-5,TRBV6-5,.,TGTGCCAGCAGAGACATCGGCAATCAGCCCCAGCATTTT,CASRDIGNQPQHF
.,TRBJ2-3,TRBV5-1,.,TGCGCCAGCAGCTTTGCCGGGACTAGCACAGATACGCAGTATTTT,CASSFAGTSTDTQYF
.,TRBJ1-5,TRBV15,.,TGTGCCACCAGCAGGCCACTGGAGCCCCAGCATTTT,CATSRPLEPQHF
TRBD1,TRBJ1-3,TRBV3-1/TRBV3-2,.,TGTGCCAGCAGGGACCTAGGACAGGGACTTACTGGAAACACCATATATTTT,CASRDLGQGLTGNTIYF
TRBD1,TRBJ2-3,TRBV12-5,.,TGTGCTAGTGGTCTGGGACAGAATTCAGATACGCAGTATTTT,CASGLGQNSDTQYF
TRBD1,TRBJ2-7,TRBV5-1,.,TGCGCCAGCAGCACGGCAGGGGGCTCCTACGAGCAGTACTTC,CASSTAGGSYEQYF
TRBD2,TRBJ2-1,TRBV5-1,.,TGCGCCAGCAGCTTGGGGCCTAGCGGTGACAATGAGCAGTTCTTC,CASSLGPSGDNEQFF
.,TRBJ1-5,TRBV9,few,TGTGCCAGCAGCATAAAAACCCTATCTCGGGGGGGGTGCGGGCAGCCCCAGCATTTT,CASSIKTLSRGGCGQPQHF
TRBD2,TRBJ2-7,TRBV6-6,.,TGTGCCAGCAGTCTAAGACTAGCGGGATCCTACTCCTACGAGCAGTACTTC,CASSLRLAGSYSYEQYF
.,TRBJ1-1,TRBV5-1,few,TGCGCCAGCAGCCTAACCAACCCGAACACTGAAGCTTTCTTT,CASSLTNPNTEAFF
.,TRBJ1-2,TRBV6-5,.,TGTGCCAGCAGTTACTCTGGCAGGAGGGAATACACCTTC,CASSYSGRREYTF
.,TRBJ1-3,TRBV7-2,.,TGTGCCAGCAGCTTAAGTACAGTAACCTCTGGAAACACCATATATTTT,CASSLSTVTSGNTIYF
TRBD2,TRBJ2-3,TRBV6-2/TRBV6-3,.,TGTGCCAGCAGTTACTACGGACTAGCGGGGGGGCCGGAGGCAGATACGCAGTATTTT,CASSYYGLAGGPEADTQYF
.,TRBJ1-1,TRBV27,.,TGTGCCAGCAGTATACAGGGAGCGCACACTGAAGCTTTCTTT,CASSIQGAHTEAFF
TRBD2,TRBJ2-3,TRBV19,.,TGTGCCAGTAGTGTGACTAGCGGGAGGAGGACGGCAGATACGCAGTATTTT,CASSVTSGRRTADTQYF
.,TRBJ1-5,TRBV12-3/TRBV12-4,.,TGTGCCAGCAGTTTCTCCAATCAGCCCCAGCATTTT,CASSFSNQPQHF
TRBD2,TRBJ2-3,TRBV19,.,TGTGCCAGTACCATCGGCGGGGGAGATACGCAGTATTTT,CASTIGGGDTQYF
.,TRBJ2-1,TRBV5-6,.,TGTGCCAGCAGGGCGGGACTGGCTTACAATGAGCAGTTCTTC,CASRAGLAYNEQFF
.,TRBJ2-7,TRBV11-3,.,TGTGCCAGCAGCTTAGATCTCGCGTACTACGAGCAGTACTTC,CASSLDLAYYEQYF
TRBD1,TRBJ1-6,TRBV3-1/TRBV3-2,.,TGTGCCAGCAGCCTATCGGGGACAGGGACTACCTATTCACCCCTCCACTTT,CASSLSGTGTTYSPLHF
TRBD1,TRBJ1-4,TRBV25-1,.,TGTGCCAGCAGAGGGACAGGGGAGGGAACTAATGAAAAACTGTTTTTT,CASRGTGEGTNEKLFF
.,TRBJ1-4,TRBV7-9,.,TGTGCCAGCAGCTCGGACCTCCGGGGGGAAAAACTGTTTTTT,CASSSDLRGEKLFF
.,TRBJ2-7,TRBV13,once,TGTGCCAGCAGCTTAGGCCTTCAGTCTTACGAGCAGTACTTC,CASSLGLQSYEQYF
TRBD2,TRBJ2-7,TRBV11-3,.,TGTGCCAGCAGCGACCGACTAGCGGGGGGGCACGACGAGCAGTACTTC,CASSDRLAGGHDEQYF
.,TRBJ1-5,TRBV19,.,TGTGCCAGTAGTATAGGGCGAAACCAGGCGAGTAATCAGCCCCAGCATTTT,CASSIGRNQASNQPQHF
.,TRBJ1-3,TRBV5-1,.,TGCGCCAGCAGCTTGGTGGGCTCCGGAAACACCATATATTTT,CASSLVGSGNTIYF
.,TRBJ1-1,TRBV19,.,TGTGCCAGTAGTTCCCTCCGGGGGGGAGTGAGCACTGAAGCTTTCTTT,CASSSLRGGVSTEAFF
.,TRBJ1-1,TRBV3-1/TRBV3-2,once,TGTGCCAGCAGCCCCCCGTTGGTAGAGGGCACCACTGAAGCTTTCTTT,CASSPPLVEGTTEAFF
TRBD1,TRBJ1-2,TRBV20-1,.,TGCAGTGCTAGTGGGGACAGGGGAAACTATGGCTACACCTTC,CSASGDRGNYGYTF
TRBD2,TRBJ2-1,TRBV4-1,few,TGCGCCAGCAGCCAATCGATAGCGGGAGTGCATTACAATGAGCAGTTCTTC,CASSQSIAGVHYNEQFF
.,TRBJ2-1,TRBV6-6,once,TGTGCCAGCAGTCCTCAAGGCAGGTCCTTGTTATTGAGTGGGCAGTTCTTC,CASSPQGRSLLLSGQFF